These T cell receptor beta chains were read from a single sample in a study of post-analysis software for immune sequencing data. TCRdb re-analysed the PCR reads in MiXCR, keeping a single row per CDR3 protein. The sample has more than 500,000 distinct CDR3 sequences, roughly 34% seen once. Input material: blood. The receptors were sampled from a girl aged 2-17 years with multiple sclerosis. Both conserved end residues are part of each CDR3. D genes are given only for firm matches. The size field is filled for only some rows; it gives once, few, many or a size class.

CDR3aa: CASSLGGIGRYNEQFF
CDR3nt: TGTGCCAGCAGCTTAGGTGGTATAGGAAGATACAATGAGCAGTTCTTC
d_gene: .
v_gene: TRBV7-2
j_gene: TRBJ2-1
abundance: few

CDR3aa: CASSYAQIGAGNTIYF
CDR3nt: TGTGCCAGCAGTTACGCCCAAATCGGGGCCGGAAACACCATATATTTT
d_gene: .
v_gene: TRBV6-5
j_gene: TRBJ1-3
abundance: .

CDR3aa: CSARDLRVANYGYTF
CDR3nt: TGCAGTGCTAGAGATCTGAGGGTGGCTAACTATGGCTACACCTTC
d_gene: .
v_gene: TRBV20-1
j_gene: TRBJ1-2
abundance: few

CDR3aa: CSARLAGAPYNEQFF
CDR3nt: TGCAGTGCGAGACTAGCGGGGGCCCCTTACAATGAGCAGTTCTTC
d_gene: TRBD2
v_gene: TRBV20-1
j_gene: TRBJ2-1
abundance: .

CDR3aa: CASSVAAGGLQETQYF
CDR3nt: TGTGCCAGCAGCGTAGCCGCGGGGGGGCTCCAAGAGACCCAGTACTTC
d_gene: TRBD2
v_gene: TRBV9
j_gene: TRBJ2-5
abundance: few

CDR3aa: CAGSLGPAGDQETQYF
CDR3nt: TGCGCCGGCAGCTTGGGTCCAGCGGGGGATCAAGAGACCCAGTACTTC
d_gene: TRBD2
v_gene: TRBV5-1
j_gene: TRBJ2-5
abundance: .

CDR3aa: CASMGRGKYNEQFF
CDR3nt: TGTGCCAGCATGGGGCGGGGGAAATACAATGAGCAGTTCTTC
d_gene: TRBD2
v_gene: TRBV28
j_gene: TRBJ2-1
abundance: .

CDR3aa: CASSLVGTGGAANYGYTF
CDR3nt: TGTGCCAGCAGCTTAGTTGGGACAGGGGGCGCAGCTAACTATGGCTACACCTTC
d_gene: TRBD1
v_gene: TRBV7-8
j_gene: TRBJ1-2
abundance: once

CDR3aa: CASSFRGAGEKLFF
CDR3nt: TGTGCCAGCAGTTTCCGGGGGGCTGGGGAAAAACTGTTTTTT
d_gene: .
v_gene: TRBV12-3/TRBV12-4
j_gene: TRBJ1-4
abundance: .

CDR3aa: CASRPQGPRETQYF
CDR3nt: TGTGCCAGCAGACCACAGGGGCCGAGGGAGACCCAGTACTTC
d_gene: TRBD1
v_gene: TRBV3-1
j_gene: TRBJ2-5
abundance: few

CDR3aa: CASSKTGTQETQYF
CDR3nt: TGCGCCAGCAGCAAAACCGGGACCCAAGAGACCCAGTACTTC
d_gene: .
v_gene: TRBV5-1
j_gene: TRBJ2-5
abundance: .

CDR3aa: CASSLGGGDEQYF
CDR3nt: TGTGCCAGCAGCTTAGGCGGCGGGGACGAGCAGTACTTC
d_gene: .
v_gene: TRBV7-9
j_gene: TRBJ2-7
abundance: few

CDR3aa: CASSLLLAGGLNEQFF
CDR3nt: TGCGCCAGCAGCCTCCTACTGGCGGGGGGCTTGAATGAGCAGTTCTTC
d_gene: TRBD2
v_gene: TRBV4-1
j_gene: TRBJ2-1
abundance: few

CDR3aa: CASRAWDTGELFF
CDR3nt: TGTGCCAGCAGGGCATGGGACACCGGGGAGCTGTTTTTT
d_gene: .
v_gene: TRBV2
j_gene: TRBJ2-2
abundance: .

CDR3aa: CASSEDRGTEAFF
CDR3nt: TGTGCCAGCAGTGAGGACAGGGGCACTGAAGCTTTCTTT
d_gene: TRBD1
v_gene: TRBV2
j_gene: TRBJ1-1
abundance: .

CDR3aa: CASSEGWRGDEQFF
CDR3nt: TGTGCCAGCAGTGAGGGGTGGAGAGGGGATGAGCAGTTCTTC
d_gene: .
v_gene: TRBV25-1
j_gene: TRBJ2-1
abundance: few

CDR3aa: CASSLGGRPLRTEAFF
CDR3nt: TGTGCCAGCAGCTTAGGCGGACGGCCCCTTCGCACTGAAGCTTTCTTT
d_gene: .
v_gene: TRBV7-9
j_gene: TRBJ1-1
abundance: .

CDR3aa: CASSVQGRGTQYF
CDR3nt: TGTGCCAGCAGTGTACAGGGTAGAGGGACCCAGTACTTC
d_gene: .
v_gene: TRBV12-3/TRBV12-4
j_gene: TRBJ2-5
abundance: .

CDR3aa: CASSLKGRNYEQYF
CDR3nt: TGTGCCAGCAGCTTAAAGGGAAGGAACTACGAGCAGTACTTC
d_gene: .
v_gene: TRBV7-9
j_gene: TRBJ2-7
abundance: few

CDR3aa: CASSYIGANTEAFF
CDR3nt: TGTGCCAGCAGTTACATCGGGGCGAACACTGAAGCTTTCTTT
d_gene: .
v_gene: TRBV12-3/TRBV12-4
j_gene: TRBJ1-1
abundance: .

CDR3aa: CASFTEIASPLHF
CDR3nt: TGTGCCAGCTTCACAGAAATAGCGTCACCCCTCCACTTT
d_gene: .
v_gene: TRBV2
j_gene: TRBJ1-6
abundance: .

CDR3aa: CASSHRSDSGGTTYGYTF
CDR3nt: TGTGCCAGCAGCCACCGATCTGACTCCGGAGGGACGACCTATGGCTACACCTTC
d_gene: .
v_gene: TRBV14
j_gene: TRBJ1-2
abundance: .

CDR3aa: CASSQDEDLETQYF
CDR3nt: TGTGCCAGCAGCCAAGATGAGGATTTAGAGACCCAGTACTTC
d_gene: .
v_gene: TRBV4-2
j_gene: TRBJ2-5
abundance: once

CDR3aa: CSVAKGAETQYF
CDR3nt: TGCAGCGTCGCCAAGGGAGCAGAGACCCAGTACTTC
d_gene: .
v_gene: TRBV29-1
j_gene: TRBJ2-5
abundance: many

CDR3aa: CSATGNPWGPKETQYF
CDR3nt: TGCAGTGCTACGGGCAACCCTTGGGGGCCCAAAGAGACCCAGTACTTC
d_gene: .
v_gene: TRBV20-1
j_gene: TRBJ2-5
abundance: .

CDR3aa: CSASHGNTEAFF
CDR3nt: TGCAGCGCTTCACACGGTAACACTGAAGCTTTCTTT
d_gene: .
v_gene: TRBV29-1
j_gene: TRBJ1-1
abundance: .

CDR3aa: CASSPRRDNEQFF
CDR3nt: TGTGCCAGCTCACCACGTCGAGACAATGAGCAGTTCTTC
d_gene: .
v_gene: TRBV18
j_gene: TRBJ2-1
abundance: few

CDR3aa: CTSSSGQAQETQYF
CDR3nt: TGTACCAGCAGCTCGGGACAGGCACAAGAGACCCAGTACTTC
d_gene: TRBD1
v_gene: TRBV5-5
j_gene: TRBJ2-5
abundance: .

CDR3aa: CATKPGLESQWEQFF
CDR3nt: TGTGCCACTAAACCGGGACTAGAATCCCAATGGGAGCAGTTCTTC
d_gene: TRBD2
v_gene: TRBV10-3
j_gene: TRBJ2-1
abundance: .

CDR3aa: CASSKPGQSQYF
CDR3nt: TGTGCCAGCAGTAAACCGGGACAGTCACAGTACTTC
d_gene: TRBD1
v_gene: TRBV27
j_gene: TRBJ2-4
abundance: few

CDR3aa: CASSLAPGGRLSYEQFF
CDR3nt: TGTGCCAGCAGCTTAGCGCCCGGGGGGCGCCTTAGCTATGAGCAGTTCTTC
d_gene: .
v_gene: TRBV11-1
j_gene: TRBJ2-1
abundance: .

CDR3aa: CSAPDRGRTDTQYF
CDR3nt: TGCAGTGCCCCAGACAGGGGGCGAACAGATACGCAGTATTTT
d_gene: TRBD1
v_gene: TRBV20-1
j_gene: TRBJ2-3
abundance: .

CDR3aa: CATSGLAGGPGLPYEQYF
CDR3nt: TGTGCCACCAGTGGTCTAGCGGGGGGGCCTGGTTTACCGTACGAGCAGTACTTC
d_gene: TRBD2
v_gene: TRBV10-3
j_gene: TRBJ2-7
abundance: few

CDR3aa: CASSGTGNRGSPLHF
CDR3nt: TGTGCCAGCAGTGGGACAGGGAACCGAGGGTCACCCCTCCACTTT
d_gene: TRBD1
v_gene: TRBV25-1
j_gene: TRBJ1-6
abundance: few

CDR3aa: CASRDSGASTDTQYF
CDR3nt: TGTGCCAGCAGAGATAGCGGGGCAAGCACAGATACGCAGTATTTT
d_gene: TRBD2
v_gene: TRBV28
j_gene: TRBJ2-3
abundance: once

CDR3aa: CASSSQGGLSNQPQHF
CDR3nt: TGTGCCAGCAGTTCCCAAGGGGGGTTAAGCAATCAGCCCCAGCATTTT
d_gene: .
v_gene: TRBV6-5
j_gene: TRBJ1-5
abundance: few

CDR3aa: CSGTSGGRSYNEQFF
CDR3nt: TGCAGTGGAACCAGCGGGGGGAGATCCTACAATGAGCAGTTCTTC
d_gene: TRBD2
v_gene: TRBV20-1
j_gene: TRBJ2-1
abundance: few

CDR3aa: CASSADGDGPETQYF
CDR3nt: TGTGCCAGCAGCGCCGACGGGGACGGACCAGAGACCCAGTACTTC
d_gene: .
v_gene: TRBV11-2
j_gene: TRBJ2-5
abundance: few

CDR3aa: CASSVLVNTEAFF
CDR3nt: TGTGCCAGCAGCGTCTTGGTGAACACTGAAGCTTTCTTT
d_gene: .
v_gene: TRBV7-3
j_gene: TRBJ1-1
abundance: .

CDR3aa: CASSAGRAVDQETQYF
CDR3nt: TGCGCCAGCAGCGCAGGACGGGCGGTAGACCAAGAGACCCAGTACTTC
d_gene: .
v_gene: TRBV5-1
j_gene: TRBJ2-5
abundance: few

CDR3aa: CASSPAGQGGNERFF
CDR3nt: TGCGCCAGCAGCCCAGCAGGACAGGGGGGCAATGAGCGGTTCTTC
d_gene: TRBD1
v_gene: TRBV4-1
j_gene: TRBJ2-1
abundance: few

CDR3aa: CASSETGTGDHNEQFF
CDR3nt: TGCGCCAGCAGCGAAACCGGGACAGGGGACCACAATGAGCAGTTCTTC
d_gene: TRBD1
v_gene: TRBV5-1
j_gene: TRBJ2-1
abundance: few

CDR3aa: CASTRSGGALETQYF
CDR3nt: TGCGCCAGCACTCGGAGCGGGGGGGCCTTGGAGACCCAGTACTTC
d_gene: TRBD2
v_gene: TRBV5-1
j_gene: TRBJ2-5
abundance: .

CDR3aa: CASSFTGTVNTEAFF
CDR3nt: TGTGCCAGCAGCTTTACCGGGACGGTGAACACTGAAGCTTTCTTT
d_gene: .
v_gene: TRBV5-5
j_gene: TRBJ1-1
abundance: .